This T cell receptor (beta chain) was retrieved from a study of CD8+CD57+ T cells in acquired aplastic anemia. Study overall: Average DNA yield from sorted CD4+ and CD8+ cells was around 3.2 ug.

CDR3 and TCR beta VDJ profiling relied on a genomic DNA template. Via MiXCR, TCRdb re-called the reads, giving one row per CDR3 protein. The table has 250,000 to 350,000 distinct CDR3 sequences, roughly three fifths seen once. Points from the study as a whole: Overlapping CD8+ CDR3 repertoires of patients and controls contained around 30 shared sequences. No significant difference in CD8+ Simpson's diversity was found between patients and controls.

This clonotype has more than one count but fewer than ten. Its antigen is still unknown. This CDR3 is built from 12 residues. Germline loops: CDR1 DFQATT, CDR2 SNEGSKA (reference sequence). V dropped 4 bases and J dropped 2 bases, with 8 bases sitting between them. The chain links TRBV20-1 to TRBJ1-2, with D possibly TRBD1 on 6 matching bases. Sequencing used sorted CD4+, CD8+, or CD8+CD57+ T cells (not recorded which) from PBMCs. The sequence was obtained from a human donor with severe aplastic anemia or a healthy control (not recorded which). The chain's CDR3 is CSAKGGNYGYTF. In DNA, the CDR3 is TGCAGTGCTAAAGGGGGGAACTATGGCTACACCTTC.